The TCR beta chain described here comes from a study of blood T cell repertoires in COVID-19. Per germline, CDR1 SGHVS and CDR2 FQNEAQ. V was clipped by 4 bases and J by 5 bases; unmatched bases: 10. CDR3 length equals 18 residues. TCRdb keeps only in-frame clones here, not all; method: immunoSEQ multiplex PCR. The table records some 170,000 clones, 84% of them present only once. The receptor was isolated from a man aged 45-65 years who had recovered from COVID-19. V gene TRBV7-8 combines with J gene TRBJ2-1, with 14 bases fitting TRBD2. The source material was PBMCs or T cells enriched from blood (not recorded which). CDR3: CASSWTSGGRLINNEQFF. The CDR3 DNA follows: TGTGCCAGCAGCTGGACTAGCGGGGGGCGGTTAATTAACAATGAGCAGTTCTTC.